The rows below give T cell receptor beta chains drawn from one sample of a study of shared clonotypes between healthy human individuals. The protocol was immunoSEQ multiplex PCR, while the TCRdb copy is restricted to in-frame clones and leaves out a portion. The sample has hundreds of thousands of clones; around two thirds are singletons. Sequences were obtained from memory CD4+ T cells sorted from blood. These receptors all come from a woman under 40 in good health. Both conserved end residues are part of each CDR3. A D gene is named only where the DNA matches it firmly. Some rows have no size entry. The others give once, few or many, or a class for an expanded clone.

d_gene	abundance	j_gene	v_gene	CDR3nt	CDR3aa
TRBD1	-	TRBJ1-5	TRBV19	TGTGCCAGTAGTTCCCCCCGGACAGGGGACAATCAGCCCCAGCATTTT	CASSSPRTGDNQPQHF
TRBD2	once	TRBJ2-2	TRBV28	TGTGCCAGCAGTTTCCCCTTTAGCGGGAGGCCTCAAGCCGGGGAGCTGTTTTTT	CASSFPFSGRPQAGELFF
TRBD2	-	TRBJ2-3	TRBV19	TGTGCCAGTAGTATTGGGGCGGGAGGGCCGACAGATACGCAGTATTTT	CASSIGAGGPTDTQYF
-	few	TRBJ2-3	TRBV2	TGTGCCAGCAGTGCGGGGCTTTTTAATGTTGCTACGCAGTATTTT	CASSAGLFNVATQYF
-	-	TRBJ1-6	TRBV2	TGTGCCAGCAGTGCTTCCAGGGGTAATTCACCCCTCCACTTT	CASSASRGNSPLHF
-	-	TRBJ2-7	TRBV7-9	TGTGCCAGCAGCGCGGGCCCGGGACCCCCTGGCCACGAGCAGTACTTC	CASSAGPGPPGHEQYF
TRBD1	-	TRBJ1-2	TRBV11-1	TGTGCCAGCAGCACTCAGCGGGACAGCTATGGCTACACCTTC	CASSTQRDSYGYTF
TRBD2	-	TRBJ2-7	TRBV18	TGTGCCAGCTCACCGGGACTAGCGGGGAGCGAGCAGTACTTC	CASSPGLAGSEQYF
-	-	TRBJ1-5	TRBV2	TGTGCCAGCAGGGAGAGAGGGGGAAATAGCAATCAGCCCCAGCATTTT	CASRERGGNSNQPQHF
-	-	TRBJ1-2	TRBV5-5	TGTGCCAGCAGCTTGGGCCTGGCGGTATGGACGGGAGGCTACACCTTC	CASSLGLAVWTGGYTF
TRBD1	-	TRBJ1-5	TRBV6-1	TGTGCCAGCAGTGGGGGGGGACAGGGCAATCAGCCCCAGCATTTT	CASSGGGQGNQPQHF
TRBD2	-	TRBJ2-5	TRBV2	TGTGCCAGCAGTCCGGGGACTAGCGGGAGTTGGCTTGAAGAGACCCAGTACTTC	CASSPGTSGSWLEETQYF
TRBD1	-	TRBJ2-5	TRBV5-1	TGCGCCAGCAGCAACGCAGGGGGCCTCCAAGAGACCCAGTACTTC	CASSNAGGLQETQYF
TRBD1	-	TRBJ1-2	TRBV23-1	TGCGCCAGCATAACCACGGGGACAGCGACTAACTATGGCTACACCTTC	CASITTGTATNYGYTF
TRBD1	-	TRBJ2-2	TRBV5-1	TGCGCCAGCCAACAGGGGGCGAGCACCGGGGAGCTGTTTTTT	CASQQGASTGELFF
-	-	TRBJ2-7	TRBV23-1	TGCGCCAGCCCAACGGGAGTACCCCATCGCGAGCAGTACTTC	CASPTGVPHREQYF
TRBD2	few	TRBJ2-1	TRBV4-1	TGCGCCAGCAGACTAGCGGGAGGGAATCCTCTTAATGAGCAGTTCTTC	CASRLAGGNPLNEQFF
TRBD2	-	TRBJ2-1	TRBV9	TGTGCCAGCAGCAAAGGACTAGCGGGAGGACCGAATGAGCAGTTCTTC	CASSKGLAGGPNEQFF
-	-	TRBJ2-7	TRBV2	TGTGCCAGCAGTGGAAGAACTAGTAGCCCTCGCGAGCAGTACTTC	CASSGRTSSPREQYF
TRBD1	-	TRBJ2-4	TRBV28	TGTGCCAGCAGTTTATCTAGGTGGTGGGGGACAGGGGAAAACATTCAGTACTTC	CASSLSRWWGTGENIQYF
-	-	TRBJ2-1	TRBV5-8	TGTGCCAGCAGAATAGTAGGGGTCCGTGTGGGGCAGTTCTTC	CASRIVGVRVGQFF
-	-	TRBJ1-4	TRBV28	TGTGCCAGCAGTTTCTCAGGGTGGAATGAAAAACTGTTTTTT	CASSFSGWNEKLFF
-	-	TRBJ2-4	TRBV5-3	TGTGCCAGAAGCTTGGGGACGGGACCCCTAGCCAAAAACATTCAGTACTTC	CARSLGTGPLAKNIQYF
-	-	TRBJ1-5	TRBV28	TGTGCCAGCAGTTCGGGGTCCTTTAGCAATCAGCCCCAGCATTTT	CASSSGSFSNQPQHF
TRBD2	-	TRBJ2-1	TRBV9	TGTGCCAGCAGCGCAGGACTAGCGGGAGGGTTGAATGAGCAGTTCTTC	CASSAGLAGGLNEQFF
-	-	TRBJ1-2	TRBV28	TGTGCCAGCAGGCTAAGACGGATATCCTATGGCTACACCTTC	CASRLRRISYGYTF
-	-	TRBJ1-1	TRBV7-2	TGTGCCAGCAGCTTATTGGCAGACCCGAACACTGAAGCTTTCTTT	CASSLLADPNTEAFF
-	few	TRBJ2-7	TRBV7-9	TGTGCCAGCAGCTTTGCTAGCGCCTACGAGCAGTACTTC	CASSFASAYEQYF
-	-	TRBJ2-1	TRBV11-1	TGTGCCAGCAGCCCTTGGGGGGAGTCTGAGCAGTTCTTC	CASSPWGESEQFF
-	few	TRBJ2-7	TRBV9	TGTGCCAGCAGCGTAGAAGGCCGGGGGAAGTTCTACGAGCAGTACTTC	CASSVEGRGKFYEQYF
-	-	TRBJ2-7	TRBV25-1	TGTGCCAGCAGTGAAGAGTCCTACGAGCAGTACTTC	CASSEESYEQYF
-	-	TRBJ2-5	TRBV19	TGTGCCAGTAGTACAGAAGCCGGGACTGCACTCGAGACCCAGTACTTC	CASSTEAGTALETQYF
-	-	TRBJ1-2	TRBV28	TGTGCCAGCAGTTTATCCCTGAACTATGGCTACACCTTC	CASSLSLNYGYTF
-	few	TRBJ2-7	TRBV2	TGTGCCAGCGGGGCGACAGGGCCGAAGGGGGGTGCGAGCTACGAGCAGTACTTC	CASGATGPKGGASYEQYF
-	few	TRBJ1-1	TRBV10-3	TGTGCCATCAGTATAGAGCCTAGCACTGAAGCTTTCTTT	CAISIEPSTEAFF
-	-	TRBJ1-5	TRBV30	TGTGCCTGGAGTGTGGGTGGGTCTCTTCAGGCCCAGCATTTT	CAWSVGGSLQAQHF